This TCR beta chain was retrieved from a study of OX40 agonist ivuxolimab in advanced cancers. The study's findings and limits: Compared with CD4+, CD8+ T cells on average had more expanded clones.

Sequencing used immunoSEQ multiplex PCR; TCRdb keeps in-frame clones, though not all of them. The sample consists of tens of thousands of clones, over 75% of them appearing once. With regard to this clone: Its antigen is currently unknown.

Looked up from germline, CDR1 is MNHEY and CDR2 is SMNVEV (reference sequence). Trimming took 3 bases from V and 0 from J, leaving 18 bases between them. The CDR3 covers 18 residues. The receptor was derived from an adult with an advanced solid tumor such as melanoma, head and neck, liver or kidney cancer. The V call is TRBV27, the J call TRBJ2-1; D is possibly TRBD1 or TRBD2 (5 bases each). This sample comprised CD4+ or CD8+ T cells sorted from blood, obtained in a trial of the OX40 agonist ivuxolimab. In DNA, the CDR3 is TGTGCCAGCAGTTTTTATCCTCCGGGGCTAAGCTCCTACAATGAGCAGTTCTTC. It specifies CASSFYPPGLSSYNEQFF.